Sample share makes the clone carrying this T cell receptor beta chain large (0.1 to 1%). As originally analysed: Amplifying reference gene primers gave estimates of nucleated cell counts. Assay: immunoSEQ multiplex PCR; the TCRdb copy retains only in-frame clones and omits some. D and trimming were read from the DNA, whereas the V and J calls and clone size are those reported in that table. Here the sample spans roughly 17,000 clones, approximately 86% being singletons. The sample is drawn from a study of blood T cell repertoires in COVID-19. Study in general: The United States, Italy and Spain provided the acute and convalescent COVID-19 samples. From T cells, B-cell-depleted T cells, or PBMCs came the material, which was cDNA or gDNA.

The sample comprised peripheral blood. This clonotype originated in a human donor in a cohort sampled during active COVID-19.

The CDR3 coding sequence is TGTGCCAGCAGCTTACGGGACAGGGCGACTCTCTATGGCTACACCTTC. This translates into CASSLRDRATLYGYTF. The chain joins TRBV7-8 to TRBJ1-2, with 9 bases identical to TRBD1. J lost 4 bases, V lost 2 bases, and 8 bases had no gene match. Germline V lookup: CDR1 SGHVS, CDR2 FQNEAQ. The CDR3 loop spans 16 amino acids.